The 16 T cell receptor beta chains presented below share a single source sample, sequenced in a study of vaccination and CD4 T cells after COVID-19. The Oncomine TCR Beta short-read assay sequenced DNA from cultured CD4+ T cells. TCRdb reprocessed the PCR reads via MiXCR and lists one record per CDR3 protein. The table has about 8,300 distinct CDR3 sequences, just under 65% seen once. Stated treatment: roughly ten-day PBMC culture with coronavirus spike peptide pools or control peptides (ViraFEST assay). Their antigens are not known. Material: CD4+ T cells from blood, cultured in vitro. All receptors derive from a human donor who had recovered from COVID-19.

The V gene is TRBV12-3 or TRBV12-4, the J gene TRBJ1-6, with D tentatively TRBD1 (5 bases). V dropped 7 bases and J dropped 7 bases, with 8 bases sitting between them. The CDR3 spans 12 residues. The CDR3 DNA is TGTGCCAGCACCCCAGGGAATTCACCCCTCCACTTT. Protein product: CASTPGNSPLHF.

The chain carries TRBV6-1 and TRBJ2-6; D might be TRBD1 (5 bases). Trimming shortened V by 7 bases and J by 2 bases, and 18 bases separated the two germline ends. Germline-derived CDR1 and CDR2 are MNHNS and SASEGT. The CDR3 covers 17 residues. The DNA of the CDR3 is TGTGCCAGCACCGGATGGGGCCGAGAGGCTGGGGCCAACGTCCTGACTTTC. Amino acids: CASTGWGREAGANVLTF.

The chain has TRBV20-1 and TRBJ2-1; the D gene is possibly TRBD2 (5 bases). There are 11 residues in the CDR3. Germline loops: CDR1 DFQATT, CDR2 SNEGSKA (reference sequence). The ends were cut back, 6 bases at V and 9 bases at J, with 12 bases in the middle. The CDR3 region has the DNA TGCAGTGCGCCAGATCGGGGTGAGCAGTTCTTC. Protein sequence: CSAPDRGEQFF.

The V call is TRBV11-3, the J call TRBJ2-4; 8 bases map to TRBD2. Germline V gives CDR1 SGHNT, CDR2 YENEEA. The length of the CDR3 is 17 residues. Trimming removed 5 bases from V and 4 bases from J; junction bases left unmatched: 13. CDR3 loop: CASSPGGTGWGKNIQYF. In nucleotides, the CDR3 is TGTGCCAGCAGCCCGGGGGGGACCGGGTGGGGAAAAAACATTCAGTACTTC.

This chain uses TRBV2 with TRBJ1-2, with a tentative D call TRBD1 (5 bases). The CDR3 spans 14 residues. Trimming cost V 6 bases and J 10 bases, with 21 bases left between them. Germline V lookup: CDR1 SNHLY, CDR2 FYNNEI. CDR3 DNA: TGTGCCAGCAGAAGAGGGACGGAGGATCTAAACTACACCTTC. Translating gives CASRRGTEDLNYTF.

This rearrangement joins TRBV19 to TRBJ2-2; TRBD2 agrees at 12 bases. The V and J ends lost 6 bases and 5 bases, in that order; junction bases with no gene match: 7. CDR3 length: 16 amino acids. Germline-derived CDR1 and CDR2 are LNHDA and SQIVND (reference sequence). The CDR3 protein is CASSSSGRARTGELFF. The DNA of the CDR3 is TGTGCCAGTAGCTCTAGCGGGAGGGCCCGAACCGGGGAGCTGTTTTTT.

This clonotype has only a few counts. The chain employs TRBV20-1 and TRBJ2-2; a possible D gene is TRBD1 (5 bases). V lost 4 bases and J lost 1, with 10 bases in between. CDR1 is DFQATT, CDR2 SNEGSKA, per germline (reference sequence). The CDR3 runs to 14 residues. CDR3 loop: CSATRQLNTGELFF. The CDR3 DNA reads as TGCAGTGCTACCCGACAGTTGAACACCGGGGAGCTGTTTTTT.

A few counts support this clonotype. V and J are TRBV6-1 and TRBJ1-5, with a tentative D call TRBD1 (6 bases). The CDR3 runs to 14 residues. Deletions cut 7 bases from V and 5 bases from J, with 15 bases between. From germline, CDR1 is MNHNS and CDR2 SASEGT. The CDR3 DNA reads TGTGCCAGCACTACCCAACAGGGCCATCAGCCCCAGCATTTT. Encoded protein: CASTTQQGHQPQHF.

In this sample, this clonotype turned up once. V is TRBV27 and J is TRBJ2-1; 10 bases fit TRBD2. V lost 5 bases, J lost 9 bases, and 16 bases stayed unmatched. CDR1 is MNHEY and CDR2 is SMNVEV in the germline V gene (reference sequence). This CDR3 has 17 amino acids. Here the CDR3 DNA reads TGTGCCAGCAGTACCTTACTAGCGGGATTCTGGGCAAGTGAGCAGTTCTTC. This encodes CASSTLLAGFWASEQFF.

The DNA of the CDR3 is TGTGCCAGCAGGCCCGGACAGGGTCGGGAGACCCAGTACTTC. Protein sequence: CASRPGQGRETQYF. V usage is TRBV12-3 or TRBV12-4 and J usage is TRBJ2-5; TRBD1 matches at 8 bases. V lost 6 bases and J lost 5; bases outside the gene matches: 8. The CDR3 sequence is 14 residues long.

This chain uses TRBV7-6 with TRBJ2-5; 8 positions agree with TRBD1. Germline values: CDR1 SGHVS, CDR2 FNYEAQ. The CDR3 consists of 15 residues. The V and J ends lost 8 bases and 5 bases, in that order; junction bases with no gene match: 13. The CDR3 reads CASATPQGARETQYF. CDR3 sequence (DNA): TGTGCCAGCGCTACCCCGCAGGGGGCGCGGGAGACCCAGTACTTC.

J is TRBJ2-5 and V is TRBV6-1; no clear D gene. CDR1 MNHNS and CDR2 SASEGT come from the germline V gene. CDR3 length: 13 amino acids. V was cut by 3 bases and J by 1 base, with 6 bases left in between. CDR3 sequence (DNA): TGTGCCAGCAGTGACACGGCCCAAGAGACCCAGTACTTC. Its translation: CASSDTAQETQYF.

The rearrangement uses TRBV20-1 and TRBJ1-4; no clear D gene. Germline V gives CDR1 DFQATT, CDR2 SNEGSKA (reference sequence). CDR3 length: 11 amino acids. Trimming removed 0 bases from V and 12 bases from J, with 8 bases in between. CDR3 amino acids: CSARDYPELFF. The CDR3 nucleotides read TGCAGTGCTAGAGATTACCCGGAACTGTTTTTT.

The CDR3 DNA reads as TGTGCCAGTAGTAGGGGCGACAATGACTATGGCTACACCTTC. This sequence encodes CASSRGDNDYGYTF. The rearrangement joins TRBV19 to TRBJ1-2, with D possibly being TRBD1 (5 bases). This CDR3 is 14 amino acids long. Germline V gives CDR1 LNHDA, CDR2 SQIVND (reference sequence). V was pared by 4 bases and J by 3 bases, with 12 bases between.

This chain links TRBV7-2 with TRBJ1-1; D is undetermined. The CDR3 loop spans 13 amino acids. CDR1 is SGHTA, CDR2 FQGNSA, per germline. V lost 5 bases and J 1 base, leaving 8 bases between the germline ends. In DNA, the CDR3 is TGTGCCAGCAGCACCCGACGGAACACTGAAGCTTTCTTT. It encodes CASSTRRNTEAFF.

This clonotype was seen a handful of times. In DNA form, the CDR3 reads TGTGCCAGCAGCACCCCGACAGGGATGAACACTGAAGCTTTCTTT. As protein: CASSTPTGMNTEAFF. The V and J genes are TRBV7-9 and TRBJ1-1; 7 bases map to TRBD1. This CDR3 region has 15 residues. Germline V gene sequence: CDR1 SEHNR, CDR2 FQNEAQ (reference sequence). V shed 5 bases, J shed 0 bases, and the junction held 6 bases outside the gene matches.